A selection of T cell receptor beta chains follows, all from one sample in a study of blood T cell repertoires in COVID-19. The repertoire was sequenced with immunoSEQ multiplex PCR; TCRdb's copy has only in-frame clones and lacks some. The sample lists tens of thousands of clones, over 75% occurring once. What was sequenced was peripheral blood. All receptors derive from a woman in her 70s with acute or convalescent COVID-19. CDR3s include the opening cysteine and the closing phenylalanine or tryptophan. A D gene is named only where the DNA matches it firmly. Not every row has a clone size; where given, it reads once, few, many or a size class.

j_call: TRBJ1-4; d_call: .; v_call: TRBV18; clone_size: .; cdr3_aa: CASSLYTSSEKLFF; cdr3_nt: TGTGCCAGCTCACTATATACTAGTTCTGAAAAACTGTTTTTT
j_call: TRBJ1-2; d_call: .; v_call: TRBV6-5; clone_size: few; cdr3_aa: CASRHPSADGYTF; cdr3_nt: TGTGCCAGCAGACATCCGAGTGCGGATGGCTACACCTTC
j_call: TRBJ2-1; d_call: .; v_call: TRBV3-1/TRBV3-2; clone_size: .; cdr3_aa: CASSQVPSGPYNEQFF; cdr3_nt: TGTGCCAGCAGCCAAGTTCCCAGCGGCCCCTACAATGAGCAGTTCTTC
j_call: TRBJ1-6; d_call: .; v_call: TRBV10-3; clone_size: few; cdr3_aa: CATLRGGGNSPLHF; cdr3_nt: TGTGCCACCCTGAGGGGCGGAGGGAATTCACCCCTCCACTTT
j_call: TRBJ2-1; d_call: TRBD2; v_call: TRBV7-3; clone_size: .; cdr3_aa: CASSSRSGGAFNEQFF; cdr3_nt: TGTGCCAGCAGCTCCAGAAGCGGGGGGGCTTTTAATGAGCAGTTCTTC
j_call: TRBJ2-1; d_call: TRBD2; v_call: TRBV28; clone_size: .; cdr3_aa: CASTGRDGRWQFF; cdr3_nt: TGTGCCAGCACCGGGAGGGATGGCCGTTGGCAGTTCTTC
j_call: TRBJ1-2; d_call: .; v_call: TRBV5-1; clone_size: .; cdr3_aa: CASSLTTGSTDGYTF; cdr3_nt: TGCGCCAGCAGCTTGACAACAGGGTCGACGGATGGCTACACCTTC
j_call: TRBJ1-2; d_call: .; v_call: TRBV7-6; clone_size: .; cdr3_aa: CASSLASSGYGYTF; cdr3_nt: TGTGCCAGCAGCTTAGCGAGTTCAGGGTATGGCTACACCTTC
j_call: TRBJ2-5; d_call: .; v_call: TRBV12-3/TRBV12-4; clone_size: .; cdr3_aa: CASSTGRETQYF; cdr3_nt: TGTGCCAGCAGTACAGGGAGAGAGACCCAGTACTTC
j_call: TRBJ1-4; d_call: TRBD1; v_call: TRBV7-6; clone_size: .; cdr3_aa: CASSQQGGKLFF; cdr3_nt: TGTGCCAGCAGCCAACAGGGGGGAAAACTGTTTTTT
j_call: TRBJ1-6; d_call: TRBD1; v_call: TRBV27; clone_size: .; cdr3_aa: CASSGQGESYNSPLHF; cdr3_nt: TGTGCCAGCAGTGGACAGGGCGAGTCCTATAATTCACCCCTCCACTTT
j_call: TRBJ1-1; d_call: .; v_call: TRBV6-5; clone_size: .; cdr3_aa: CASSYSMGGNTEAFF; cdr3_nt: TGTGCCAGCAGTTACTCGATGGGGGGGAACACTGAAGCTTTCTTT
j_call: TRBJ2-3; d_call: .; v_call: TRBV28; clone_size: few; cdr3_aa: CASSPELSTDTQYF; cdr3_nt: TGTGCCAGCAGTCCCGAACTTAGCACAGATACGCAGTATTTT
j_call: TRBJ1-5; d_call: TRBD1; v_call: TRBV6-5; clone_size: .; cdr3_aa: CASSYRGYQPQHF; cdr3_nt: TGTGCCAGCAGCTACAGGGGATATCAGCCCCAGCATTTT
j_call: TRBJ2-1; d_call: TRBD2; v_call: TRBV28; clone_size: .; cdr3_aa: CASSNPFGLAVTYNEQFF; cdr3_nt: TGTGCCAGCAGTAACCCCTTCGGACTAGCGGTTACCTACAATGAGCAGTTCTTC
j_call: TRBJ1-1; d_call: TRBD1; v_call: TRBV19; clone_size: .; cdr3_aa: CASSNPGQGDTEAFF; cdr3_nt: TGTGCCAGTAGCAACCCGGGACAGGGAGACACTGAAGCTTTCTTT
j_call: TRBJ1-5; d_call: TRBD1; v_call: TRBV6-5; clone_size: .; cdr3_aa: CASRAGTGPGQPQHF; cdr3_nt: TGTGCCAGCAGAGCCGGGACAGGGCCGGGTCAGCCCCAGCATTTT
j_call: TRBJ1-1; d_call: .; v_call: TRBV5-5; clone_size: .; cdr3_aa: CASSPPQGNTEAFF; cdr3_nt: TGTGCCAGCAGCCCGCCACAGGGGAACACTGAAGCTTTCTTT
j_call: TRBJ2-7; d_call: TRBD2; v_call: TRBV15; clone_size: .; cdr3_aa: CATSIGGSGVEQYF; cdr3_nt: TGTGCCACCAGCATCGGGGGGTCGGGGGTCGAGCAGTACTTC
j_call: TRBJ2-3; d_call: .; v_call: TRBV30; clone_size: .; cdr3_aa: CAWSGASKDTQYF; cdr3_nt: TGTGCCTGGAGTGGTGCTAGCAAAGATACGCAGTATTTT
j_call: TRBJ2-1; d_call: .; v_call: TRBV5-1; clone_size: .; cdr3_aa: CASSLATDNEQFF; cdr3_nt: TGCGCCAGCAGCTTGGCCACAGACAATGAGCAGTTCTTC
j_call: TRBJ1-2; d_call: TRBD1; v_call: TRBV27; clone_size: .; cdr3_aa: CASSYSDRDGYTF; cdr3_nt: TGTGCCAGCAGTTATTCGGACAGGGATGGCTACACCTTC
j_call: TRBJ1-6; d_call: .; v_call: TRBV19; clone_size: .; cdr3_aa: CASSRKTVDNSPLHF; cdr3_nt: TGTGCCAGTAGCCGAAAGACAGTGGATAATTCACCCCTCCACTTT
j_call: TRBJ2-7; d_call: TRBD1; v_call: TRBV10-3; clone_size: .; cdr3_aa: CAIRGTGSSYEQYF; cdr3_nt: TGTGCCATCAGGGGGACAGGGAGCTCCTACGAGCAGTACTTC
j_call: TRBJ2-7; d_call: .; v_call: TRBV7-2; clone_size: .; cdr3_aa: CASSPARTAYYEQYF; cdr3_nt: TGTGCCAGCAGCCCAGCCAGGACAGCTTACTACGAGCAGTACTTC